This T cell receptor beta chain originates from a study of shared clonotypes between healthy human individuals. Using about 220 ng DNA, tens of thousands of T cell genomes, the sorted-subset replicate PCRs were run. Source study methods: Filtering was not the same, since immunoSEQ gave junction-only sequences without quality scores. The assay was immunoSEQ multiplex PCR, and TCRdb's table has in-frame clones only and misses some. V and J calls and clone size come straight from that table; D and trimming were deduced from the DNA. This sample has around 370,000 clones, with around 96% found just once. Within Nashville, Tennessee resided all donors, each a Caucasian adult. Together with CD45RO+ cells, CCR7-negative CD45RA+ TemRA cells were included in CD8 memory. CDR1 and CDR2 (germline): ENHRY, SYGVKD. Unmatched junction bases numbered 9, after V lost 5 bases and J lost 5 bases. The CDR3 sequence is 15 residues long.

Sequencing was done on a sample of memory CD8+ T cells sorted from blood. Indicated subset: CD45RO+ cells pooled with CCR7-negative TemRA cells. The clonotype comes from a man aged 25 to 40 in good health. The V and J genes are TRBV10-3 and TRBJ2-3; 8 nucleotides line up with TRBD2. The CDR3 nucleotides are TGTGCCATCAGTCCAGCGGGAGTCCGATTAGATACGCAGTATTTT. It yields the protein CAISPAGVRLDTQYF.